This is a list of T cell receptor beta chains from one sample in a study of T cell responses to AZD1222 COVID-19 vaccine. The assay was immunoSEQ multiplex PCR, and TCRdb's table has in-frame clones only and misses some. The sample features about 140,000 clones, with about 2.3% in its top ten. Source material: peripheral blood. The receptors derive from an adult in good health. Each CDR3 is given with its conserved first and last residue. The D gene is left open where the match is weak.

TRBV24-1	-	TRBJ1-2	TGTGCCACCAGTGATGGGCGGTCAGATGGTGGCTACACCTTC	CATSDGRSDGGYTF
TRBV11-3	-	TRBJ2-1	TGTGCCAGCAGCTTAGGCAGGGAATGGTTTCGTGAGCAGTTCTTC	CASSLGREWFREQFF
TRBV5-1	TRBD2	TRBJ2-3	TGCGCCAGCAGCCCTGGAAGTAGCGGGGGCACAGATACGCAGTATTTT	CASSPGSSGGTDTQYF
TRBV3-1/TRBV3-2	-	TRBJ2-7	TGTGCCAGCAGCCACCATGGGGAGGCCGAGCAGTACTTC	CASSHHGEAEQYF
TRBV7-9	-	TRBJ1-2	TGTGCCAGCGGACAACAGCACATTAACTATGGCTACACCTTC	CASGQQHINYGYTF
TRBV6-5	-	TRBJ1-3	TGTGCCAGCAGGCTAACAGGGTCTGGAAACACCATATATTTT	CASRLTGSGNTIYF
TRBV10-1	-	TRBJ1-1	TGCGCCAGCAGTCGGGGGAAAATCGGGGCTGAAGCTTTCTTT	CASSRGKIGAEAFF
TRBV12-2	-	TRBJ1-6	TGTGCAAGTCGCACCCCACAGGGATCTAATTCACCCCTCCACTTT	CASRTPQGSNSPLHF
TRBV29-1	-	TRBJ1-6	TGCAGCGTTGCGGCAGTTGGCCCCCTAGATTCACCCCTCCACTTT	CSVAAVGPLDSPLHF
TRBV9	-	TRBJ1-6	TGTGCCAGCAGCGTAGGTCAGGGTCGAAATTCACCCCTCCACTTT	CASSVGQGRNSPLHF
TRBV10-3	-	TRBJ2-1	TGTGCCATCTTGGATGGCGATGAGCAGTTCTTC	CAILDGDEQFF
TRBV6-7	-	TRBJ1-4	TGTGCCAGCAGCCGACGACTCCTGAAAAGATACGAAAAACTGTTTTTT	CASSRRLLKRYEKLFF
TRBV18	TRBD1	TRBJ1-2	TGTGCCAGCTCCCCAGGGACAGGGAATAACTATGGCTACACCTTC	CASSPGTGNNYGYTF
TRBV30	TRBD1	TRBJ1-2	TGTGCCTGGTGCCGTGACAGGGGGAACTATGGCTACACCTTC	CAWCRDRGNYGYTF
TRBV29-1	-	TRBJ1-1	TGCAGCGTTGAGGGTGGGGGGAACACTGAAGCTTTCTTT	CSVEGGGNTEAFF
TRBV7-2	TRBD1	TRBJ2-7	TGTGCCAGCAGCTTATTTGGGACAGTTTCCTACGAGCAGTACTTC	CASSLFGTVSYEQYF
TRBV30	-	TRBJ2-7	TGTGCCTGGAGTGTAACGGGGAACGAGCAGTACTTC	CAWSVTGNEQYF
TRBV19	-	TRBJ1-2	TGTGCCAGTAGTATAGGGCACAACTATGGCTACACCTTC	CASSIGHNYGYTF
TRBV6-4	TRBD1	TRBJ1-1	TGTGCCAGCAGTGAAAGGACAGGGGGCACTGAAGCTTTCTTT	CASSERTGGTEAFF
TRBV5-6	TRBD1	TRBJ1-1	TGTGCCAGCAGCTGGGGCTATCCCGGGACAGATGAAGCTTTCTTT	CASSWGYPGTDEAFF